This T cell receptor (beta chain) emerged from a study of blood T cell repertoires in COVID-19. Here immunoSEQ multiplex PCR was the method, and the copy in TCRdb shows in-frame clones only, minus some. The sample records some 120,000 clones, approximately 88% being singletons. The receptor comes from a woman between 65 and 79 years old with acute or convalescent COVID-19. Sequenced sample: peripheral blood.

CDR3 protein: CASSFGGRDTGELFF. The CDR3 DNA reads as TGTGCCAGCAGTTTTGGCGGGAGGGACACCGGGGAGCTGTTTTTT. This chain links TRBV28 with TRBJ2-2, with 9 bases matching TRBD2. This CDR3 contains 15 residues. With V trimmed by 3 bases and J by 3 bases, 2 bases remained unmatched. Looked up from germline, CDR1 is MDHEN and CDR2 is SYDVKM.